Sequencing of this T cell receptor (beta chain) was carried out in a study of T cells in Graves' hyperthyroidism and ophthalmopathy. The study, taken as a whole, reports: Researchers report that a 13 V-J model separated ophthalmopathy from stable hyperthyroidism.

As to this clonotype: What it binds is unknown.

The CDR3 extends over 15 amino acids. Trimming pared 7 bases from V and 3 bases from J, leaving 16 bases between. The germline V gene encodes CDR1 SNHLY and CDR2 FYNNEI. Amplification targeted TCR beta CDR3 regions from RNA transcripts. First-round RT-PCR targeting the TCR CDR3 was performed with the HTBI primer set. TCRdb independently ran MiXCR on the multiplex PCR reads; one entry per CDR3 protein. The data hold 640,000 or so distinct CDR3 sequences, with over 12% observed a single time. Material for sequencing was blood. The sequence was collected from a middle-aged woman with Graves' ophthalmopathy. The genes are TRBV2 and TRBJ1-5, with TRBD1 as a possible D gene (6 bases). CDR3 nucleotide sequence: TGTGCCAGCACCATATCGGACAGTAACAATCAGCCCCAGCATTTT. Residues: CASTISDSNNQPQHF.